This TCR beta chain is drawn from a study of blood T cells in healthy people across ages. This CDR3 contains 12 residues. Per germline, CDR1 SGHTA and CDR2 FQGNSA. V shed 7 bases and J shed 0 bases, with 6 bases lying between them. Healthy Caucasians from Russia aged roughly 6 to 90 served as donors. Alongside a J-beta primer mix, a sample-barcoded 5' primer served in a second PCR lasting roughly 6 to 12 cycles. Every cDNA molecule carried a tag from a template-switch adaptor bearing 12 random nucleotides. Each CDR3 protein is one row after TCRdb ran MiXCR on the 5' RACE reads. Counted here are 750,000 to 950,000 distinct CDR3 sequences, roughly 29% occurring once; the ten biggest clones make up roughly a tenth. Notes on this clonotype: What it binds is not known. This may be a read error: a much more frequent sequence differs by one nucleotide.

Study-wide points: Older individuals had lower TCR beta diversity per million T cells (the decline was roughly linear).

The sample also formed part of further work on T cells of mothers and their children.

What was sequenced was blood. The origin of this receptor is a woman between 40 and 55 years old in good health. The chain recombines TRBV7-2 with TRBJ1-2; D unclear. The CDR3 bases are TGTGCCAGCAACTTCGCTAACTATGGCTACACCTTC. Amino acid sequence: CASNFANYGYTF.